These T cell receptor beta chains were read from a single sample in a study of OX40 agonist ivuxolimab in advanced cancers. The data were produced by immunoSEQ multiplex PCR, yet TCRdb's version contains in-frame clones alone and is incomplete. There are approximately 120,000 clones in the sample; roughly 92% occur only once, and 0.8% to 1% lies in the top ten. The sequencing used CD4+ or CD8+ T cells sorted from blood, collected in a trial of the OX40 agonist ivuxolimab. The receptors derive from an adult with an advanced solid tumor such as melanoma, head and neck, liver or kidney cancer. CDR3s include the opening cysteine and the closing phenylalanine or tryptophan. A D gene is named only where the DNA matches it firmly. Clone size is shown for a subset of rows, as once, few, many or a class of expanded clone.

v_gene: TRBV4-2
abundance: few
d_gene: TRBD1
j_gene: TRBJ2-1
CDR3nt: TGTGCCAGCAGCCAAGATCGTAGGGACAGGGGGCAGGATGAGCAGTTCTTC
CDR3aa: CASSQDRRDRGQDEQFF

v_gene: TRBV2
abundance: NA
d_gene: TRBD2
j_gene: TRBJ2-1
CDR3nt: TGTGCCAGCTCGGTCGTTCGGACTAGCGGGAGCCATGAGCAGTTCTTC
CDR3aa: CASSVVRTSGSHEQFF

v_gene: TRBV4-2
abundance: NA
d_gene: NA
j_gene: TRBJ2-1
CDR3nt: TGTGCCAGCAGCCAAGCTCTGACCGGGAGCTCCTACAATGAGCAGTTCTTC
CDR3aa: CASSQALTGSSYNEQFF

v_gene: TRBV5-1
abundance: NA
d_gene: NA
j_gene: TRBJ2-2
CDR3nt: TGCGCCAGCAGCCAGAGAGGGGACACCGGGGAGCTGTTTTTT
CDR3aa: CASSQRGDTGELFF

v_gene: TRBV5-4
abundance: NA
d_gene: TRBD1
j_gene: TRBJ1-2
CDR3nt: TGCGCCAGCAGCCCCGAACAGGGGGTGGGGTATGGCTACACCTTC
CDR3aa: CASSPEQGVGYGYTF

v_gene: TRBV27
abundance: NA
d_gene: NA
j_gene: TRBJ1-1
CDR3nt: TGTGCCAGCAGTGAAATTGGGGTGATGAACACTGAAGCTTTCTTT
CDR3aa: CASSEIGVMNTEAFF

v_gene: TRBV6-1
abundance: NA
d_gene: NA
j_gene: TRBJ2-7
CDR3nt: TGTGCCAGCACCTCCGGGAGCCACGGCGAGCAGTACTTC
CDR3aa: CASTSGSHGEQYF

v_gene: TRBV18
abundance: few
d_gene: NA
j_gene: TRBJ1-5
CDR3nt: TGTGCCAGCTCACCAGGGAACAATCAGCCCCAGCATTTT
CDR3aa: CASSPGNNQPQHF

v_gene: TRBV18
abundance: once
d_gene: NA
j_gene: TRBJ2-7
CDR3nt: TGTGCCAGCTCACTAGACCAGGGATTTAGCGAGCAGTACTTC
CDR3aa: CASSLDQGFSEQYF

v_gene: TRBV19
abundance: NA
d_gene: NA
j_gene: TRBJ1-1
CDR3nt: TGTGCCAGTAGTATGGTAGGGCAGGGCCGCATGAACACTGAAGCTTTCTTT
CDR3aa: CASSMVGQGRMNTEAFF

v_gene: TRBV7-8
abundance: NA
d_gene: NA
j_gene: TRBJ1-1
CDR3nt: TGTGCCAGCAGCTCCATGCAGAACACTGAAGCTTTCTTT
CDR3aa: CASSSMQNTEAFF

v_gene: TRBV7-9
abundance: NA
d_gene: NA
j_gene: TRBJ2-5
CDR3nt: TGTGCCAGCAGCTTAGTTGACAGCTTCCAAGAGACCCAGTACTTC
CDR3aa: CASSLVDSFQETQYF

v_gene: TRBV6-5
abundance: NA
d_gene: NA
j_gene: TRBJ2-1
CDR3nt: TGTGCCAGCAGTCCGTATGATCTGACGGACAATGAGCAGTTCTTC
CDR3aa: CASSPYDLTDNEQFF

v_gene: TRBV27
abundance: once
d_gene: NA
j_gene: TRBJ2-5
CDR3nt: TGTGCCAGCAGTTTAAGGGTTCGGCGGGAGACCCAGTACTTC
CDR3aa: CASSLRVRRETQYF

v_gene: TRBV5-1
abundance: NA
d_gene: NA
j_gene: TRBJ2-3
CDR3nt: TGCGCCAGCAGCTTAGAGGGGACTAGCACAGATACGCAGTATTTT
CDR3aa: CASSLEGTSTDTQYF

v_gene: TRBV18
abundance: once
d_gene: TRBD2
j_gene: TRBJ2-1
CDR3nt: TGTGCCAGCTCACCCCAGCCGACTAGCTCCGGCTCCTACAATGAGCAGTTCTTC
CDR3aa: CASSPQPTSSGSYNEQFF

v_gene: TRBV9
abundance: NA
d_gene: TRBD1
j_gene: TRBJ2-7
CDR3nt: TGTGCCAGCAGCGCAGGACAGGTCGGCTCCTACGAGCAGTACTTC
CDR3aa: CASSAGQVGSYEQYF

v_gene: TRBV9
abundance: NA
d_gene: TRBD2
j_gene: TRBJ2-3
CDR3nt: TGTGCCAGCAGCGGGACTAGCGGGAGTACAGATACGCAGTATTTT
CDR3aa: CASSGTSGSTDTQYF

v_gene: TRBV19
abundance: NA
d_gene: TRBD2
j_gene: TRBJ2-1
CDR3nt: TGTGCCAGTAGTATAGGGGTGGTTCTAGCGGGAGGAAAAGGCGATGAGCAGTTCTTC
CDR3aa: CASSIGVVLAGGKGDEQFF

v_gene: TRBV7-6
abundance: NA
d_gene: TRBD1
j_gene: TRBJ1-4
CDR3nt: TGTGCCAGCAGCTTAGAGCGGGACAGCAATGAAAAACTGTTTTTT
CDR3aa: CASSLERDSNEKLFF

v_gene: TRBV18
abundance: NA
d_gene: NA
j_gene: TRBJ2-5
CDR3nt: TGTGCCAGCTCACGCCTGGACGGGGTACAAGAGACCCAGTACTTC
CDR3aa: CASSRLDGVQETQYF

v_gene: TRBV28
abundance: NA
d_gene: TRBD1
j_gene: TRBJ1-5
CDR3nt: TGTGCCAGCAGTTTCACAGGGGTTGTTGGCAATCAGCCCCAGCATTTT
CDR3aa: CASSFTGVVGNQPQHF

v_gene: TRBV6-1
abundance: NA
d_gene: NA
j_gene: TRBJ1-3
CDR3nt: TGTGCCAGCAGGGGAGTCGGGACTTCTGGAAACACCATATATTTT
CDR3aa: CASRGVGTSGNTIYF

v_gene: TRBV20-1
abundance: NA
d_gene: NA
j_gene: TRBJ1-4
CDR3nt: TGCAGTGCTTGGGAGGAAAAACTGTTTTTT
CDR3aa: CSAWEEKLFF

v_gene: TRBV10-3
abundance: NA
d_gene: TRBD1
j_gene: TRBJ2-2
CDR3nt: TGTGCCATCAGCGCAGGACAGGGTTTGTTCACCGGGGAGCTGTTTTTT
CDR3aa: CAISAGQGLFTGELFF

v_gene: TRBV5-3
abundance: NA
d_gene: TRBD1
j_gene: TRBJ1-1
CDR3nt: TGTGCCAGAAGCTGGGGACAGTTCCTATCCTATTTTAACACTGAAGCTTTCTTT
CDR3aa: CARSWGQFLSYFNTEAFF

v_gene: TRBV2
abundance: once
d_gene: TRBD2
j_gene: TRBJ2-7
CDR3nt: TGTGCCAGCCTTGAGCGGGAAAGTAGGTACGAGCAGTACTTC
CDR3aa: CASLERESRYEQYF

v_gene: TRBV5-8
abundance: NA
d_gene: TRBD1
j_gene: TRBJ2-7
CDR3nt: TGTGCCAGCAATAGACAGGGGGGAAGCTCCTACGAGCAGTACTTC
CDR3aa: CASNRQGGSSYEQYF

v_gene: TRBV19
abundance: NA
d_gene: NA
j_gene: TRBJ2-1
CDR3nt: TGTGCCAGTAGTATATGGGGTCGGGGCAGCTCCTACAATGAGCAGTTCTTC
CDR3aa: CASSIWGRGSSYNEQFF

v_gene: TRBV5-1
abundance: NA
d_gene: TRBD2
j_gene: TRBJ2-7
CDR3nt: TGCGCCAGCAGCTTAGCGGGAGCCAACGAGCAGTACTTC
CDR3aa: CASSLAGANEQYF

v_gene: TRBV11-2
abundance: NA
d_gene: TRBD2
j_gene: TRBJ2-2
CDR3nt: TGTGCCAGCAGCCCCAGGACTAGCGGCACCGGGGAGCTGTTTTTT
CDR3aa: CASSPRTSGTGELFF

v_gene: TRBV7-3
abundance: NA
d_gene: TRBD2
j_gene: TRBJ2-7
CDR3nt: TGTGCCAGCAGTCCTTCGGGAGGCTCCTACGAGCAGTACTTC
CDR3aa: CASSPSGGSYEQYF

v_gene: TRBV9
abundance: NA
d_gene: TRBD2
j_gene: TRBJ2-1
CDR3nt: TGTGCCAGCAGCGGTATAGCGGGTAGCTCCTACAATGAGCAGTTCTTC
CDR3aa: CASSGIAGSSYNEQFF

v_gene: TRBV12-5
abundance: NA
d_gene: NA
j_gene: TRBJ2-5
CDR3nt: TGTGCTAGTGGTTCCAGCGGAGAAGAGACCCAGTACTTC
CDR3aa: CASGSSGEETQYF

v_gene: TRBV6-1
abundance: once
d_gene: TRBD1
j_gene: TRBJ1-2
CDR3nt: TGTGCCAGCAGTGAATTGACAGGGCTGAACTATGGCTACACCTTC
CDR3aa: CASSELTGLNYGYTF

v_gene: TRBV2
abundance: NA
d_gene: NA
j_gene: TRBJ2-1
CDR3nt: TGTGCCAGCACCAGGGACGGTGGGGATGAGCAGTTCTTC
CDR3aa: CASTRDGGDEQFF

v_gene: TRBV29-1
abundance: NA
d_gene: NA
j_gene: TRBJ1-1
CDR3nt: TGCAGCGTTGAAGGGGGGGCCATGAACACTGAAGCTTTCTTT
CDR3aa: CSVEGGAMNTEAFF

v_gene: TRBV7-8
abundance: NA
d_gene: NA
j_gene: TRBJ1-1
CDR3nt: TGTGCCAGCAGCCCCAGACTCACTGAAGCTTTCTTT
CDR3aa: CASSPRLTEAFF

v_gene: TRBV2
abundance: NA
d_gene: TRBD1
j_gene: TRBJ1-5
CDR3nt: TGTGCCAGCAGTTGGGACAGTAATCAGCCCCAGCATTTT
CDR3aa: CASSWDSNQPQHF

v_gene: TRBV28
abundance: once
d_gene: TRBD2
j_gene: TRBJ2-7
CDR3nt: TGTGCCAGCAGCCCGGCACTAGCGGGACGCGAGCAGTACTTC
CDR3aa: CASSPALAGREQYF

v_gene: TRBV10-3
abundance: once
d_gene: TRBD1
j_gene: TRBJ1-1
CDR3nt: TGTGCCATCAGTGTCGGGACAGGGAACACTGAAGCTTTCTTT
CDR3aa: CAISVGTGNTEAFF

v_gene: TRBV5-1
abundance: NA
d_gene: NA
j_gene: TRBJ2-2
CDR3nt: TGCGCCAGCAGCTTGCAAGGCCAGTTCTACACCGGGGAGCTGTTTTTT
CDR3aa: CASSLQGQFYTGELFF

v_gene: TRBV28
abundance: NA
d_gene: TRBD1
j_gene: TRBJ1-4
CDR3nt: TGTGCCAGCAGCTCCCTCGGACAGGGTCAAAATGAAAAACTGTTTTTT
CDR3aa: CASSSLGQGQNEKLFF

v_gene: TRBV28
abundance: NA
d_gene: NA
j_gene: TRBJ2-1
CDR3nt: TGTGCCAGCAGTTCGGCAGGGTCGGTGGATGAGCAGTTCTTC
CDR3aa: CASSSAGSVDEQFF

v_gene: TRBV7-3
abundance: NA
d_gene: TRBD1
j_gene: TRBJ2-5
CDR3nt: TGTGCCAGCAGCCGTTCGGGACAGGGTCAGGAGACCCAGTACTTC
CDR3aa: CASSRSGQGQETQYF

v_gene: TRBV7-2
abundance: NA
d_gene: NA
j_gene: TRBJ1-3
CDR3nt: TGTGCCAGCAGCCAGGACACTGGAAACACCATATATTTT
CDR3aa: CASSQDTGNTIYF

v_gene: TRBV5-4
abundance: NA
d_gene: NA
j_gene: TRBJ2-2
CDR3nt: TGTGCCAGCAGCTTGATAGGGAACACCGGGGAGCTGTTTTTT
CDR3aa: CASSLIGNTGELFF

v_gene: TRBV9
abundance: NA
d_gene: NA
j_gene: TRBJ1-3
CDR3nt: TGTGCCAGCAGCGTAGGCGGGGGACTCAGTACTGGAAACACCATATATTTT
CDR3aa: CASSVGGGLSTGNTIYF

v_gene: TRBV5-1
abundance: NA
d_gene: TRBD1
j_gene: TRBJ1-2
CDR3nt: TGCGCCAGCAGCCCCGAACAGGGGGTGGGGTATGGCTACACCTTC
CDR3aa: CASSPEQGVGYGYTF

v_gene: TRBV5-4
abundance: NA
d_gene: TRBD1
j_gene: TRBJ2-7
CDR3nt: TGTGCCAGCAGCACGGGACAGGGGTTCAACGAGCAGTACTTC
CDR3aa: CASSTGQGFNEQYF

v_gene: TRBV12-5
abundance: NA
d_gene: NA
j_gene: TRBJ2-1
CDR3nt: TGTGCTAGTGGTCTAAGCTCCTACAATGAGCAGTTCTTC
CDR3aa: CASGLSSYNEQFF

v_gene: TRBV5-4
abundance: NA
d_gene: TRBD2
j_gene: TRBJ2-7
CDR3nt: TGTGCCAGCAGCTTGGCAGGACTAGCGGGGATAACCTACGAGCAGTACTTC
CDR3aa: CASSLAGLAGITYEQYF

v_gene: TRBV6-5
abundance: NA
d_gene: NA
j_gene: TRBJ1-2
CDR3nt: TGTGCCAGCAGTTACTCGTACAGAACTAACTATGGCTACACCTTC
CDR3aa: CASSYSYRTNYGYTF

v_gene: TRBV10-3
abundance: NA
d_gene: TRBD1
j_gene: TRBJ1-1
CDR3nt: TGTGCCATCAGGGGACAGGGGAACACTGAAGCTTTCTTT
CDR3aa: CAIRGQGNTEAFF

v_gene: TRBV14
abundance: NA
d_gene: NA
j_gene: TRBJ2-7
CDR3nt: TGTGCCAGCAGCCATAGGGACTTTGGGTACGAGCAGTACTTC
CDR3aa: CASSHRDFGYEQYF